This T cell receptor (beta chain) was retrieved from a study of T cell clonotyping in hematopoietic cell transplantation. Repertoires were generated with immunoSEQ multiplex PCR, while TCRdb's copy carries only in-frame clones and drops some. Among thousands of clones listed, around 80% were seen once. The CDR3 contains 15 residues. Trimming left V 4 bases short and J 2 bases short, with 10 bases between. Per the germline V gene, CDR1 is SGHDT and CDR2 is YYEEEE. Blood collection times were about day -28 and days 30, 100, 180 posttransplant. This TCR derives from a female patient aged 45 to 65 who had an allogeneic stem cell transplant from an unrelated donor, so the T cells may come from the graft donor. Some clones in this sample may be carry-over from other donors' samples. The input for sequencing was peripheral blood mononuclear cells, taken at the time of graft-versus-host disease after allogeneic stem cell transplant. The genes are TRBV5-6 and TRBJ2-6, with D perhaps TRBD1 (5 bases). The CDR3 DNA reads TGTGCCAGCAGCATAGGGGTTACTGGGGCCAACGTCCTGACTTTC. Translation gives CASSIGVTGANVLTF.